The clone carrying this T cell receptor beta chain is large within its sample. These data are taken from a study of blood T cell repertoires in COVID-19. At the level of the study: Samples of COVID-19 (acute and convalescent) were obtained from the United States, Italy and Spain.

Germline CDR1 reads SGHVS; CDR2 reads FNYEAQ. The CDR3 spans 15 residues. The V gene end was trimmed by 3 bases and the J gene end by 5 bases; junction bases not matched to a gene: 4. The assay was immunoSEQ multiplex PCR, and TCRdb's table has in-frame clones only and misses some. The sample consists of about 120,000 clones, over 75% of them appearing once. The receptor was derived from an older man with active or convalescent COVID-19. V usage is TRBV7-6 and J usage is TRBJ2-2, with 9 positions matching TRBD2. Input material: peripheral blood. Here the CDR3 reads CASSFVTSGTGELFF. CDR3 coding DNA: TGTGCCAGCAGCTTCGTGACTAGCGGAACCGGGGAGCTGTTTTTT.